The next 16 T cell receptor beta chains were all read from a single sample in a study of beta chain features in type 1 diabetes. Isolated RNA was reverse transcribed in full, so expressed TCRB transcripts were sequenced. Repertoires were generated with immunoSEQ multiplex PCR, while TCRdb's copy carries only in-frame clones and drops some. The data hold some 410,000 clones, with approximately 15% observed a single time. The sequencing input was naive CD4+ T cells from blood. The receptor source for this set is a man under 40 in good health.

The chain carries TRBV7-9 and TRBJ2-3, with D perhaps TRBD1 (6 bases). This CDR3 spans 15 amino acids. Germline V gives CDR1 SEHNR, CDR2 FQNEAQ (reference sequence). Trimming stripped 1 base from V and 2 bases from J, with 10 bases between. The CDR3 protein is CASSLDTGFTDTQYF. In DNA form, the CDR3 reads TGTGCCAGCAGCTTAGATACAGGGTTCACAGATACGCAGTATTTT.

This clone was seen only a few times. The chain links TRBV13 to TRBJ2-3; possibly TRBD2 for D (5 bases). Trimming left V 4 bases short and J 2 bases short, with 16 bases between. CDR3 size: 16 residues. Germline-derived CDR1 and CDR2 are PRHDT and FYEKMQ (reference sequence). The CDR3 DNA is TGTGCCAGCAGCTCCTCCATGGGGAGTTTCACAGATACGCAGTATTTT. It codes for CASSSSMGSFTDTQYF.

This rearrangement joins TRBV5-4 to TRBJ2-3; D is unclear. The germline V gene has CDR1 SGHNT and CDR2 YYREEE (reference sequence). V lost 2 bases to trimming and J lost 3 bases, with 16 bases between them. The CDR3 is 16 residues long. The CDR3, as DNA: TGTGCCAGCAGCTTCGAGAGTAGCAGGTTGACAGATACGCAGTATTTT. Translation gives CASSFESSRLTDTQYF.

CDR3 amino acids: CASSLSGELFF. DNA of the CDR3: TGTGCCAGCAGCCTCTCCGGGGAGCTGTTTTTT. The gene calls are TRBV7-6 and TRBJ2-2; D gene ambiguous. Trimming shortened V by 5 bases and J by 6 bases, and 4 bases separated the two germline ends. Germline values: CDR1 SGHVS, CDR2 FNYEAQ. The CDR3 contains 11 residues.

This clone turned up a few times. V is TRBV29-1 and J is TRBJ2-3; no clear D gene. The CDR3 loop spans 12 amino acids. The germline CDR1 and CDR2 sequences are SQVTM and ANQGSEA. The ends were cut back, 8 bases at V and 1 base at J, with 10 bases in the middle. DNA for the CDR3: TGCAGCACCCGGTCAGGCACAGATACGCAGTATTTT. This sequence encodes CSTRSGTDTQYF.

This clone was recorded a few times. This chain joins TRBV20-1 and TRBJ1-2; D is perhaps TRBD1 (5 bases). The CDR3 length is 11 residues. Germline loops: CDR1 DFQATT, CDR2 SNEGSKA (reference sequence). Between the trimmed V and J ends, which lost 7 bases and 2 bases, there was a span of 8 bases. The CDR3 DNA reads TGCAGTGTCCAGGGAAACTATGGCTACACCTTC. It codes for CSVQGNYGYTF.

The V and J genes are TRBV7-9 and TRBJ2-7; D call uncertain. The CDR3 spans 12 residues. Looked up from germline, CDR1 is SEHNR and CDR2 is FQNEAQ (reference sequence). Trimming removed 6 bases from V and 3 bases from J, with 9 bases in between. The chain's CDR3 is CASSTSHYEQYF. Here the CDR3 DNA reads TGTGCCAGCAGTACCTCCCACTACGAGCAGTACTTC.

The chain is built from TRBV7-2 and TRBJ2-3, with D unresolved. CDR1 is SGHTA, CDR2 FQGNSA, per germline. The V end lost 8 bases, the J end lost 0 bases, and 3 bases lay between the germline ends. The CDR3 covers 11 residues. The CDR3 region has the DNA TGTGCCAGCGGGAGCACAGATACGCAGTATTTT. Translated, it gives CASGSTDTQYF.

The chain joins TRBV6-6 to TRBJ2-7; D is unclear. Germline CDR1 is MNHNY and CDR2 is SVGAGI (reference sequence). Trimming removed 4 bases from V and 5 bases from J, with 15 bases in between. The CDR3 is 14 residues long. CDR3 sequence (DNA): TGTGCCAGCAGTTCACGCCGGGCCGGCAACGAGCAGTACTTC. It codes for CASSSRRAGNEQYF.

The V gene is TRBV4-1, the J gene TRBJ1-6; D is perhaps TRBD1 (5 bases). This CDR3 comprises 16 residues. Germline CDR1 MGHRA, CDR2 YSYEKL. Trimming removed 3 bases at V and 7 bases at J, with 16 bases between. CDR3 sequence reads: CASSQEPTARNSPLHF. The DNA for the CDR3 is TGCGCCAGCAGCCAGGAACCGACAGCCAGGAATTCACCCCTCCACTTT.

This rearrangement joins TRBV29-1 to TRBJ1-2; no definite D call. V was cut by 7 bases and J by 0 bases, with 9 bases left in between. The CDR3 totals 12 residues. Germline-derived CDR1 and CDR2 are SQVTM and ANQGSEA. This CDR3 reads CSASDPNYGYTF. The CDR3 DNA sequence: TGCAGCGCCTCGGATCCTAACTATGGCTACACCTTC.

The V and J genes are TRBV20-1 and TRBJ2-3, with D possibly called TRBD1 or TRBD2 (5 bases each). Germline CDR1 is DFQATT and CDR2 is SNEGSKA (reference sequence). Deletions cut 7 bases from V and 6 bases from J, with 11 bases between. The CDR3 totals 11 residues. The CDR3 DNA follows: TGCAGTGTGGGGACGCCTGATACGCAGTATTTT. Translation: CSVGTPDTQYF.

This clone was seen only a few times. V is TRBV5-1 and J is TRBJ2-1; TRBD2 agrees at 12 bases. In germline, CDR1 is SGHRS, CDR2 YFSETQ. The V and J ends lost 0 bases and 5 bases, in that order; junction bases with no gene match: 6. The CDR3 runs 17 residues. The DNA for the CDR3 is TGCGCCAGCAGCTTGGAAGTACTAGCGGGAGGCCACAATGAGCAGTTCTTC. As protein: CASSLEVLAGGHNEQFF.

This clone came up a few times. The V and J genes are TRBV15 and TRBJ2-7; no clear D gene. CDR3 length equals 14 residues. The V gene lost 0 bases and the J gene lost 0 bases, with 6 bases spanning the gap. Per the germline V gene, CDR1 is LNHNV and CDR2 is YYDKDF (reference sequence). Here the CDR3 reads CATSRDWDSYEQYV. The CDR3 nucleotides read TGTGCCACCAGCAGAGATTGGGACTCCTACGAGCAGTACGTC.

This clone has only a few counts. The genes are TRBV29-1 and TRBJ2-2; 9 bases fit TRBD1. The CDR3 has 15 amino acids. In germline, CDR1 is SQVTM, CDR2 ANQGSEA. V was pared by 7 bases and J by 6 bases, with 12 bases of the junction left unmatched. As DNA, the CDR3 is TGCAGCGGCCAAGCCGGGACAGGGTCAGCCGGGGAGCTGTTTTTT. Its protein product is CSGQAGTGSAGELFF.

The chain has TRBV4-2 and TRBJ1-1, with D tentatively TRBD1 (5 bases). The CDR3 length is 16 residues. Germline-derived CDR1 and CDR2 are LGHNA and YNFKEQ. V lost 3 bases, J lost 0 bases, and 14 bases lay in between. Here the CDR3 reads CASSQSSTVLNTEAFF. CDR3 coding DNA: TGTGCCAGCAGCCAGTCATCGACAGTCTTGAACACTGAAGCTTTCTTT.